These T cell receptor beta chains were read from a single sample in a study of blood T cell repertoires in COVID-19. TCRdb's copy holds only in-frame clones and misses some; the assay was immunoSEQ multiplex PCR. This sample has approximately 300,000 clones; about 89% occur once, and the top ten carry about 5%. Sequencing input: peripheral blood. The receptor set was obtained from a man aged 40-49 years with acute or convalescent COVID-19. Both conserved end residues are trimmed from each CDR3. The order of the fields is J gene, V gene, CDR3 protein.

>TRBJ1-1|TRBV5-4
AAWGYETEAF
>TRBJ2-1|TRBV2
ASSDGRGLVNEQF
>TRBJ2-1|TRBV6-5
ASKIGGNEQF
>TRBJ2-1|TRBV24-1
ATSDLRTGTDEQF
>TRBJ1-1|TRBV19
ASSTVQGWPSGNTEAF
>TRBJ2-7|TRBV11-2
ASSLGLAGIDEQY
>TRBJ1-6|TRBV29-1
SAQQGNNSPLH
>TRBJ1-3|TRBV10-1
ASSESRQGKSSGNTIY
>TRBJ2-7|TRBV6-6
ASRALGSQAYEQY
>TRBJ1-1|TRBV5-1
ASSLYNMNTEAF
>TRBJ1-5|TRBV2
ASTEGRGQPQH
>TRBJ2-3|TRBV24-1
ATSEGTGGPDTQY
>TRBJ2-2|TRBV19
ASSIDPDYTGELF
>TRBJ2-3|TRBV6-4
ASSEGPSGGQDTQY
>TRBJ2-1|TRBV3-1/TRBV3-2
ASSQEGGSGEQF
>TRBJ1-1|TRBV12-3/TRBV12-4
ASKGRSEAF
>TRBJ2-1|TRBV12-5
ASAPPTGYNEQF
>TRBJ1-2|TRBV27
ASSLTGSYGYT
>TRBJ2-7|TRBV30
AWSVGGARTGEQY
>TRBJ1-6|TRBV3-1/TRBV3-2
ASSPTGSSPLH
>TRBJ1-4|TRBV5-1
ASRGGLAATNEKLF
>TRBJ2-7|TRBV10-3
AGASSSYEQY
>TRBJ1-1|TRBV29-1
SVEVGGGKAF
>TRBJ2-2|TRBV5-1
ASSLGDSTGELF
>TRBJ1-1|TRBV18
ASSPRTGANTEAF
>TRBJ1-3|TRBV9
ASSGLEGGTIY
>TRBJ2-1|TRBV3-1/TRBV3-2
ASSQVSYSSYNEQF
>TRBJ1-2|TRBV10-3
AISEARGQSGYT
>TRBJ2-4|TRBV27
ASSLSRTGAAIQY
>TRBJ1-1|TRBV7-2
ASNPDRGTEAF
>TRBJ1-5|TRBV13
ASSRSDEGRQPQH
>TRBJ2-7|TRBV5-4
ASSSRKAEVNEQY
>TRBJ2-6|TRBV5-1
ASCFGGRATGANVLT
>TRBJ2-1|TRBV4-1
ASSHYMDRPSYNEQF
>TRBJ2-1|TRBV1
TSSPRPWAYNEQF
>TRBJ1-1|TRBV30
AWSHGDTEAF
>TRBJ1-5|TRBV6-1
ASSDRDQPQH
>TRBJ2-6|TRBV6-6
ASSQEQGARGANVLT
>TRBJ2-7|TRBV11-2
ASSWPGQSLWYEQY
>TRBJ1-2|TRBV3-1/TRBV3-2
ASSQDIQLGAGYT
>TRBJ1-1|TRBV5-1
ASSYRDRGNTEAF
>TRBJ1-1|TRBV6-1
ASSEGGSPAEAF
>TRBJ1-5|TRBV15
ATSRGSRQVTQPQH
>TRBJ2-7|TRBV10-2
ASSDLYEQY
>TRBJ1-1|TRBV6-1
ASSGGGAQLYPEAF
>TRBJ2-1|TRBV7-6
ASSFLAGGPSEQF
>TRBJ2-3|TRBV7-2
ASSRGGSDTQY